The 15 T cell receptor beta chains reported below all come from one sample, sequenced in a study of technical replicates of blood from a handful of donors. Generated by immunoSEQ multiplex PCR, the TCRdb table keeps only in-frame clones and is missing some. Altogether about 16,000 clones are present, about 86% being singletons, with the ten largest covering about 12%. Material: PBMCs. These receptors were taken from a human donor in good health.

The rearrangement joins TRBV5-1 to TRBJ2-1; perhaps TRBD1 as D (6 bases). CDR3 size: 15 residues. With 0 bases removed from V and 8 bases from J, the gap between germline ends came to 15 bases. CDR1 is SGHRS, CDR2 YFSETQ, per germline. The CDR3 sequence is CASSLADRFADEQFF. The CDR3 DNA reads as TGCGCCAGCAGCTTGGCCGACAGGTTCGCGGATGAGCAGTTCTTC.

V and J are TRBV5-1 and TRBJ2-1, with a possible D match to TRBD2 (5 bases). Germline V lookup: CDR1 SGHRS, CDR2 YFSETQ. V lost 3 bases, J lost 7 bases, and 11 bases lay in between. This CDR3 has 13 residues. The CDR3 spells CASSSHPGNEQFF. The CDR3 nucleotides read TGCGCCAGCAGCTCCCATCCGGGAAATGAGCAGTTCTTC.

The chain links TRBV11-2 to TRBJ2-7; weak D call: TRBD2 (6 bases). The CDR3 is made up of 18 amino acids. Per the germline V gene, CDR1 is SGHAT and CDR2 is FQNNGV. Trimming cost V 1 base and J 0 bases, with 19 bases left between them. In DNA, the CDR3 is TGTGCCAGCAGCTTAGGCGTTAGGCTAGCGAAATTCTCCTACGAGCAGTACTTC. Protein sequence: CASSLGVRLAKFSYEQYF.

The chain carries TRBV7-2 and TRBJ1-3, with D perhaps matching TRBD1 (5 bases). The V gene's germline CDR1 is SGHTA and CDR2 FQGNSA. The CDR3 has 14 amino acids. Trimming took 4 bases from V and 4 from J, leaving 11 bases between them. The CDR3 here is CASSSRAKGNTIYF. The CDR3 region has the DNA TGTGCCAGCAGCTCCAGGGCGAAGGGAAACACCATATATTTT.

CDR3 region: CASSRVGLARPGEQYF. CDR3 DNA sequence: TGTGCCAGCTCCCGAGTAGGACTAGCGCGACCGGGGGAGCAGTACTTC. The chain recombines TRBV5-6 with TRBJ2-7, with 9 bases fitting TRBD2. V lost 7 bases, J lost 7 bases, and 18 bases stayed unmatched. The V gene's germline CDR1 is SGHDT and CDR2 YYEEEE. This CDR3 has 16 residues.

This chain connects TRBV7-9 to TRBJ2-5; no definite D call. CDR3 length: 14 residues. Germline CDR1 SEHNR, CDR2 FQNEAQ (reference sequence). The V end lost 1 base, the J end lost 1 base, and 7 bases lay between the germline ends. This chain's CDR3 is CASSLVTVQETQYF. CDR3 sequence (DNA): TGTGCCAGCAGCTTAGTAACGGTCCAAGAGACCCAGTACTTC.

The chain joins TRBV27 to TRBJ2-7; 9 positions match TRBD2. This CDR3 comprises 12 residues. Trimming at V came to 8 bases and at J to 4 bases, leaving 3 bases not matched to a gene. Looked up from germline, CDR1 is MNHEY and CDR2 is SMNVEV (reference sequence). The chain's CDR3 is CASSTSGYEQYF. The DNA of the CDR3 is TGTGCCAGCTCGACTAGCGGTTACGAGCAGTACTTC.

The chain uses TRBV14 and TRBJ2-2, with D uncertain. The germline gives CDR1 SGHDN, CDR2 FVKESK. The CDR3 length is 14 residues. V dropped 0 bases and J dropped 2 bases, with 4 bases sitting between them. The CDR3 is CASSQDPNTGELFF. The CDR3 DNA reads as TGTGCCAGCAGCCAAGATCCAAACACCGGGGAGCTGTTTTTT.

This clone was seen a single time. J is TRBJ1-1 and V is TRBV12-2; the D call of TRBD1 is as the table states it, not checked on the DNA. TRBV12-2 is a listed pseudogene. This CDR3 comprises 15 residues. Here the CDR3 DNA reads TGTGCAAGTCGCCGTAGACAGGGGGCGAACACTGAAGCTTTCTTT. Encoded protein: CASRRRQGANTEAFF.

The chain couples TRBV2 to TRBJ1-5; weak D call: TRBD1 (6 bases). Germline V gives CDR1 SNHLY, CDR2 FYNNEI. The V end lost 4 bases, the J end lost 6 bases, and 13 bases lay between the germline ends. This CDR3 has 14 residues. The CDR3 sequence: CASSGQQGVQPQHF. The CDR3 nucleotides are TGTGCCAGCAGTGGACAACAGGGTGTTCAGCCCCAGCATTTT. The complete variable domain, with remaining parts taken from reference TRBV2 and TRBJ1-5, reads EPEVTQTPSHQVTQMGQEVILRCVPISNHLYFYWYRQILGQKVEFLVSFYNNEISEKSEIFDDQFSVERPDGSNFTLKIRSTKLEDSAMYFCASSGQQGVQPQHFGDGTRLSIL.

In its sample, this clone was seen once. J is TRBJ2-7 and V is TRBV19; 9 bases agree with TRBD1. This CDR3 has 15 amino acids. J was trimmed by 6 bases and V by 10 bases; bases with no gene match: 16. Germline lookup yields CDR1 LNHDA and CDR2 SQIVND (reference sequence). CDR3 sequence reads: CATKGQGSSPIEQYF. The CDR3 nucleotides are TGTGCCACCAAAGGACAGGGGAGTTCTCCTATCGAGCAGTACTTC. Full variable domain (outside the CDR3, taken from reference TRBV19 and TRBJ2-7): DGGITQSPKYLFRKEGQNVTLSCEQNLNHDAMYWYRQDPGQGLRLIYYSQIVNDFQKGDIAEGYSVSREKKESFPLTVTSAQKNPTAFYLCATKGQGSSPIEQYFGPGTRLTVT.

The CDR3, as DNA: TGTGCCAGTGTGGACAGGCCTAACTATGGCTACACCTTC. As protein: CASVDRPNYGYTF. V is TRBV19 and J is TRBJ1-2; 7 bases fit TRBD1. The length of the CDR3 is 13 residues. CDR1 and CDR2 (germline): LNHDA, SQIVND (reference sequence). The V and J ends lost 8 bases and 0 bases, in that order; junction bases with no gene match: 3.

The CDR3 region is CASRTVGLANYNEQFF. The CDR3 nucleotides are TGTGCCAGCAGGACTGTGGGCCTAGCGAACTACAATGAGCAGTTCTTC. The chain couples TRBV28 to TRBJ2-1; TRBD2 is a possible D gene (6 bases). Germline loops: CDR1 MDHEN, CDR2 SYDVKM. The CDR3 is made up of 16 amino acids. Trimming removed 6 bases from V and 3 bases from J, with 18 bases in between. The whole variable domain, filled in from reference TRBV28 and TRBJ2-1, reads DVKVTQSSRYLVKRTGEKVFLECVQDMDHENMFWYRQDPGLGLRLIYFSYDVKMKEKGDIPEGYSVSREKKERFSLILESASTNQTSMYLCASRTVGLANYNEQFFGPGTRLTVL.

Here the CDR3 reads CASSFADRVTTGELFF. The CDR3 nucleotides are TGTGCCAGCAGCTTCGCCGACAGGGTAACCACCGGGGAGCTGTTTTTT. The chain recombines TRBV27 with TRBJ2-2; 7 bases are a match to TRBD1. Trimming at V came to 6 bases and at J to 4 bases, leaving 11 bases not matched to a gene. CDR1 MNHEY and CDR2 SMNVEV come from the germline V gene (reference sequence). The CDR3 consists of 16 residues.

A single count supports this clone. The CDR3 sequence is CASSLVTGGYQETQYF. The CDR3, as DNA: TGCGCCAGCAGCTTGGTGACGGGAGGGTACCAAGAGACCCAGTACTTC. V and J are TRBV5-1 and TRBJ2-5; TRBD2 aligns across 8 bases. The CDR3 length is 16 residues. Trimming at V came to 0 bases and at J to 0 bases, leaving 4 bases not matched to a gene. Per the germline V gene, CDR1 is SGHRS and CDR2 is YFSETQ. The full variable domain, completed using reference TRBV5-1 and TRBJ2-5, is KAGVTQTPRYLIKTRGQQVTLSCSPISGHRSVSWYQQTPGQGLQFLFEYFSETQRNKGNFPGRFSGRQFSNSRSEMNVSTLELGDSALYLCASSLVTGGYQETQYFGPGTRLLVL.